The sequence of this T cell receptor (beta chain) was determined in a study of T-cell reconstitution after alpha-beta-depleted transplantation in children. Whole-study findings and limits: By about two months after transplant, alpha-beta T cells reportedly arose from several hundred graft clones that had expanded. The study traced high day-60 TCRbeta diversity in some patients to surviving recipient T cells and thymic progenitors. It was newly produced T cells that mostly accounted for T-cell counts and diversity one year after transplant.

A library of TCRbeta sequences, prepared with unique molecular identifiers, was generated. Using its own MiXCR run on the PCR reads, TCRdb lists one record per CDR3 protein. The profile covers hundreds of thousands of distinct CDR3 sequences, with over 10% appearing a single time and about 2.2% taken by the ten largest. Deletions cut 1 base from V and 6 bases from J, with 20 bases between. From germline, CDR1 is SGDLS and CDR2 YYNGEE. The CDR3 is made up of 16 amino acids. This clonotype was detected only a few times. Its cognate antigen is unknown. This specimen consisted of PBMCs, mostly from graft donor cells, obtained 360 days after TCRalphabeta/CD19-depleted stem cell transplant. J is TRBJ2-7 and V is TRBV9, with D tentatively TRBD2 (6 bases). This TCR derives from a male patient younger than 18 who had a stem cell transplant for acute myeloid leukemia, so the T cells may come from the graft donor. The CDR3 is CASSVWAATARGEQYF. The CDR3 DNA is TGTGCCAGCAGCGTATGGGCGGCCACAGCGCGGGGCGAGCAGTACTTC. The full variable domain, its missing parts supplied by reference TRBV9 and TRBJ2-7, is DSGVTQTPKHLITATGQRVTLRCSPRSGDLSVYWYQQSLDQGLQFLIQYYNGEERAKGNILERFSAQQFPDLHSELNLSSLELGDSALYFCASSVWAATARGEQYFGPGTRLTVT.